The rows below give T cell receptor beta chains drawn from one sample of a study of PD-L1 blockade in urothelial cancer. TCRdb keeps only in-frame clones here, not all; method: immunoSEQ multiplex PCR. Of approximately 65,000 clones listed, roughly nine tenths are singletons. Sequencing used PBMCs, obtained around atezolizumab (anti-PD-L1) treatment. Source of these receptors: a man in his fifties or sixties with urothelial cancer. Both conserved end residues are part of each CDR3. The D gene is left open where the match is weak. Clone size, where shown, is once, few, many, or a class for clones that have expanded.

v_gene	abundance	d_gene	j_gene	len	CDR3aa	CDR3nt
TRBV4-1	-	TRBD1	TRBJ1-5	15	CASSQVGQGIQPQHF	TGCGCCAGCAGCCAAGTCGGACAGGGCATTCAGCCCCAGCATTTT
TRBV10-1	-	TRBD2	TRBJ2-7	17	CASSESAPGLAAYEQYF	TGCGCCAGCAGTGAGTCGGCTCCGGGACTAGCGGCTTACGAGCAGTACTTC
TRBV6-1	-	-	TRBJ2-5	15	CASSGGGGIQETQYF	TGTGCCAGCAGTGGGGGGGGCGGGATCCAAGAGACCCAGTACTTC
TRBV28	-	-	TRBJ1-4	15	CASSLGGGAREKLFF	TGTGCCAGCAGTTTAGGGGGGGGCGCTCGGGAAAAACTGTTTTTT
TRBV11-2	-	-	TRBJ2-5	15	CASSIGGPGQETQYF	TGTGCCAGCAGCATAGGGGGGCCGGGTCAAGAGACCCAGTACTTC
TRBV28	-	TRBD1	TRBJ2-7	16	CASSLSGQGATYEQYF	TGTGCCAGCAGTTTATCGGGACAGGGGGCTACCTACGAGCAGTACTTC
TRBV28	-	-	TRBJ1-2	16	CASSPPGAEANYGYTF	TGTGCCAGCAGTCCACCGGGAGCTGAAGCTAACTATGGCTACACCTTC
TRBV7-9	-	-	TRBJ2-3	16	CASSRLGGGSTDTQYF	TGTGCCAGCAGCCGTCTAGGGGGGGGGAGCACAGATACGCAGTATTTT
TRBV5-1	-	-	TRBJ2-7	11	CASSQQEEQYF	TGCGCCAGCAGCCAACAAGAAGAGCAGTACTTC
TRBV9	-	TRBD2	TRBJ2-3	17	CASSVRARGANTDTQYF	TGTGCCAGCAGCGTGAGGGCGCGGGGGGCCAACACAGATACGCAGTATTTT
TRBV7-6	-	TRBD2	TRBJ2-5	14	CASSRRGGKETQYF	TGTGCCAGCAGCCGACGGGGGGGCAAAGAGACCCAGTACTTC
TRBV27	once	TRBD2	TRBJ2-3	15	CASSLWSGKADTQYF	TGTGCCAGCAGTTTATGGAGCGGGAAGGCAGATACGCAGTATTTT
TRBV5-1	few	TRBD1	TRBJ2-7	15	CASSLGQGAAYEQYF	TGCGCCAGCAGCTTGGGGCAGGGGGCGGCCTACGAGCAGTACTTC
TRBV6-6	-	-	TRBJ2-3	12	CASSSGTDTQYF	TGTGCCAGCAGTAGCGGCACAGATACGCAGTATTTT
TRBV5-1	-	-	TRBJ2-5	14	CASSLAVSGETQYF	TGCGCCAGCAGCTTGGCTGTGTCAGGGGAGACCCAGTACTTC
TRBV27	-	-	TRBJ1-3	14	CASRPGWPADTIYF	TGTGCCAGCAGGCCTGGGTGGCCGGCGGACACCATATATTTT
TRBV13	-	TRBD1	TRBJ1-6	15	CASSLTRQGGSPLHF	TGTGCCAGCAGTCTCACCCGACAGGGGGGTTCACCCCTCCACTTT
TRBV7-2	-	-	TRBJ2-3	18	CASSLAGLGGRGTDTQYF	TGTGCCAGCAGCTTAGCGGGGCTAGGCGGTCGCGGCACAGATACGCAGTATTTT
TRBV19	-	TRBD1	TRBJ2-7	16	CASSRAGQGASYEQYF	TGTGCCAGTAGCAGGGCCGGACAGGGGGCTTCCTACGAGCAGTACTTC
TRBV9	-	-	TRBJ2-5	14	CASSVRPHQETQYF	TGTGCCAGCAGCGTTCGTCCTCACCAAGAGACCCAGTACTTC
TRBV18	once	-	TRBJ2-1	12	CASSQGGYEQFF	TGTGCCAGCTCACAAGGCGGATATGAGCAGTTCTTC
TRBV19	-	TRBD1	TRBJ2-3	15	CASSHRGSNSDTQYF	TGTGCCAGTAGTCACAGGGGGTCTAACTCAGATACGCAGTATTTT
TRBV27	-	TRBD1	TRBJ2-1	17	CASSVAGTGVIYNEQFF	TGTGCCAGCAGTGTCGCCGGGACAGGGGTTATATACAATGAGCAGTTCTTC
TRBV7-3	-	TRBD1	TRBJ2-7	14	CASSAGTGGEEQYF	TGTGCCAGCAGCGCCGGGACAGGGGGCGAGGAGCAGTACTTC
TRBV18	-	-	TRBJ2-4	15	CASSAAALAKNIQYF	TGTGCCAGCTCAGCAGCGGCTCTAGCCAAAAACATTCAGTACTTC
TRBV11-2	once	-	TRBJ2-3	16	CASSLGRPTGTDTQYF	TGTGCCAGCAGCTTAGGGAGGCCCACGGGCACAGATACGCAGTATTTT
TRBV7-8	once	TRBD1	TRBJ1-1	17	CASSPAGTGARGTEAFF	TGTGCCAGCAGCCCAGCCGGGACAGGGGCCCGGGGCACTGAAGCTTTCTTT
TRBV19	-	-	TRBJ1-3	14	CATRTASSGNTIYF	TGTGCCACCAGGACAGCCAGTTCTGGAAACACCATATATTTT
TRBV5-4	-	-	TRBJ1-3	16	CASSLAGGSSGNTIYF	TGTGCCAGCAGCTTGGCCGGAGGGAGCTCTGGAAACACCATATATTTT